This T cell receptor (beta chain) appears in the sequencing data of a study of technical replicates of blood from a handful of donors. This CDR3 contains 10 residues. V lost 6 bases and J 8 bases, leaving 7 bases between the germline ends. CDR1 MNHNS and CDR2 SASEGT come from the germline V gene. Generated by immunoSEQ multiplex PCR, the TCRdb table keeps only in-frame clones and is missing some. The table has tens of thousands of clones, about 89% seen once; the top ten hold 0.25% to 0.35%. This clone was found a few times. This sequence was found in a human donor in good health. Sequenced input: T cells isolated from PBMCs. The chain has TRBV6-1 and TRBJ1-1, with D possibly matching TRBD1 (5 bases). CDR3 DNA sequence: TGTGCCAGCAGACAGGCAGAAGCTTTCTTT. Its protein product is CASRQAEAFF.